This TCR beta chain comes out of a study of T cells in women clearing cervical HPV infection. Background on the study: Women with histologically confirmed HPV16-related CIN3 or worse, 2 with invasive cancer, served as cases. The study's findings and limits: Combining TCR richness with V gene abundances gave around 0.83 AUC.

The CDR3 is made up of 15 amino acids. CDR1 is DFQATT and CDR2 is SNEGSKA in the germline V gene (reference sequence). The V gene lost 4 bases and the J gene lost 0 bases, with 16 bases spanning the gap. Details on this clone: The antigen is not known. The read comes to an end 3 residues before the CDR3 does, leaving the germline J gene to fill in the end.

TCRdb's copy holds only in-frame clones and misses some; the assay was immunoSEQ multiplex PCR. This sample's clone table lists tens of thousands of clones. The sequenced sample consisted of blood buffy coat. The rearrangement uses TRBV20-1 and TRBJ2-7; D is perhaps TRBD1 (6 bases). This clonotype was sampled from a woman between 18 and 69 years old with a cervical HPV16 infection that either progressed to CIN3+ or cleared (not recorded which). The DNA read from the CDR3 is TGCAGTGCTAAGACCCCACCGGGACACTCCTACGAG. Protein sequence: CSAKTPPGHSYE. The full-length CDR3 reads as CSAKTPPGHSYEQYF.